The 21 T cell receptor beta chains in this list originate from one sample, sequenced in a study of cytomegalovirus exposure and HLA in healthy donors. A multiplex PCR was run with 60 Vbeta primers and 13 Jbeta primers. Sequencing used immunoSEQ multiplex PCR; TCRdb keeps in-frame clones, though not all of them. The data contain 200,000 to 250,000 clones, over 60% of them singletons. Sequenced input: PBMCs. The source is a man between 18 and 29 years old in good health and CMV-seronegative.

The gene calls are TRBV18 and TRBJ2-6; perhaps TRBD1 as D (6 bases). V lost 2 bases and J lost 1, with 18 bases in between. Germline loops: CDR1 KGHSH, CDR2 LQKENI. This CDR3 region has 19 residues. CDR3 DNA: TGTGCCAGCTCACCAGTTACAGGGACCTCCTTGTCTGGGGCCAACGTCCTGACTTTC. This encodes CASSPVTGTSLSGANVLTF.

The gene calls are TRBV30 and TRBJ2-1; TRBD2 matches at 7 bases. With V trimmed by 3 bases and J by 7 bases, 9 bases remained unmatched. The CDR3 is 14 residues long. Germline V CDR1 and CDR2: GTSNPN, SVGIG (reference sequence). This CDR3 reads CAWSGGSGDNEQFF. CDR3 nucleotide sequence: TGTGCCTGGAGCGGGGGGAGCGGAGATAATGAGCAGTTCTTC.

This chain uses TRBV6-5 with TRBJ2-7, with 8 nucleotides matching TRBD1. CDR3 length: 14 amino acids. With 11 bases clipped from V and 4 bases from J, the junction kept 13 bases outside the gene matches. Germline CDR1 and CDR2: MNHEY and SVGAGI. CDR3 region: CAEQGAGALYEQYF. For the CDR3, the DNA is TGTGCCGAGCAGGGGGCAGGCGCATTATACGAGCAGTACTTC.

This chain links TRBV5-1 with TRBJ1-1, with D unresolved. Trimming cost V 4 bases and J 0 bases, with 25 bases left between them. Germline V CDR1 and CDR2: SGHRS, YFSETQ. The CDR3 is 19 amino acids. The CDR3 region is CASSLQDFKPHYMNTEAFF. The CDR3 DNA sequence: TGCGCCAGCAGCCTACAAGACTTCAAGCCACATTACATGAACACTGAAGCTTTCTTT. The full variable domain, in which reference TRBV5-1 and TRBJ1-1 provide the parts outside the CDR3, is KAGVTQTPRYLIKTRGQQVTLSCSPISGHRSVSWYQQTPGQGLQFLFEYFSETQRNKGNFPGRFSGRQFSNSRSEMNVSTLELGDSALYLCASSLQDFKPHYMNTEAFFGQGTRLTVV.

In DNA form, the CDR3 reads TGTGCCAGCAGCGATTTATGGACAGGGCCTGAAGCTTTCTTT. Translated, it gives CASSDLWTGPEAFF. The chain employs TRBV28 and TRBJ1-1, with 8 bases that match TRBD1. The CDR3 runs to 14 residues. Germline trimming cut 6 bases from V and 6 bases from J; bases unmatched to any gene: 9. In germline, CDR1 is MDHEN, CDR2 SYDVKM.

This clone was seen a single time. The V call is TRBV5-1, the J call TRBJ1-1, with 8 bases aligning to TRBD1. Trimming removed 2 bases from V and 2 bases from J; junction bases left unmatched: 5. The CDR3 totals 15 residues. In germline, CDR1 is SGHRS, CDR2 YFSETQ. The CDR3 nucleotides are TGCGCCAGCAGCTTTAACAGGGGGGGTAACACTGAAGCTTTCTTT. It specifies CASSFNRGGNTEAFF.

This chain uses TRBV6-1 with TRBJ2-7; TRBD2 agrees at 8 bases. This CDR3 comprises 14 residues. In germline, CDR1 is MNHNS, CDR2 SASEGT. Trimming removed 8 bases from V and 0 bases from J; junction bases left unmatched: 6. The CDR3 DNA follows: TGTGCCAGCCTGGGACTAGTTAGCTCCTACGAGCAGTACTTC. As protein: CASLGLVSSYEQYF.

This clone was recorded a few times. The chain couples TRBV19 to TRBJ1-5, with D maybe TRBD1 (5 bases). There are 14 residues in the CDR3. V lost 5 bases, J lost 3 bases, and 11 bases lay in between. Germline CDR1 LNHDA, CDR2 SQIVND (reference sequence). In DNA, the CDR3 is TGTGCCAGTAGTGTTGCAGGGATCAATCAGCCCCAGCATTTT. It is translated as CASSVAGINQPQHF.

The chain carries TRBV7-9 and TRBJ1-2, with 9 bases aligning to TRBD1. CDR3 length: 15 residues. With 2 bases clipped from V and 4 bases from J, the junction kept 5 bases outside the gene matches. Germline V gene sequence: CDR1 SEHNR, CDR2 FQNEAQ (reference sequence). The CDR3 is CASSLTGGVGYGYTF. CDR3 in DNA: TGTGCCAGCAGCTTAACAGGGGGCGTCGGCTATGGCTACACCTTC.

V and J are TRBV27 and TRBJ2-1; D may be TRBD2 (6 bases). V was clipped by 5 bases and J by 5 bases, with 13 bases between them. This CDR3 comprises 14 residues. Per the germline V gene, CDR1 is MNHEY and CDR2 is SMNVEV (reference sequence). The CDR3 sequence: CASSLGTPHNEQFF. CDR3 coding DNA: TGTGCCAGCAGTCTCGGGACTCCTCACAATGAGCAGTTCTTC.

This clone is judged medium-sized. The chain employs TRBV6-4 and TRBJ2-7; 7 bases are shared with TRBD2. Per germline, CDR1 MRHNA and CDR2 SNTAGT. There are 13 residues in the CDR3. V dropped 6 bases and J dropped 5; count of bases not matched to a gene: 7. CDR3 sequence reads: CASSERDSDEQYF. In DNA form, the CDR3 reads TGTGCCAGCAGCGAGCGGGACTCGGACGAGCAGTACTTC.

The chain joins TRBV18 to TRBJ2-7; TRBD2 matches 9 bases. Germline lookup yields CDR1 KGHSH and CDR2 LQKENI. The CDR3 contains 15 residues. After removal of 3 bases from V and 2 bases from J, the junction contained 5 bases not matched to a gene. The CDR3 sequence is CASSPAAGGAYEQYF. CDR3 nucleotides: TGTGCCAGCTCACCCGCGGCGGGAGGGGCCTACGAGCAGTACTTC.

In DNA, the CDR3 is TGTGCCAGCAGCTTGGTCAGGACAGTTTTCTACGAGCAGTACTTC. Translating it yields CASSLVRTVFYEQYF. This chain connects TRBV5-4 to TRBJ2-7; TRBD1 is a possible D gene (6 bases). The V end lost 0 bases, the J end lost 3 bases, and 13 bases lay between the germline ends. Germline V CDR1 and CDR2: SGHNT, YYREEE (reference sequence). The CDR3 sequence is 15 residues long.

The J gene is TRBJ1-3, the V gene TRBV6-5; D gene ambiguous. CDR1 is MNHEY and CDR2 is SVGAGI in the germline V gene. The CDR3 contains 15 residues. The V and J ends lost 8 bases and 0 bases respectively, with 14 bases between them. The CDR3 DNA is TGTGCCAGCCTCAGAAGCGCCTTCTCTGGAAACACCATATATTTT. Translated: CASLRSAFSGNTIYF.

The CDR3 here is CASSYGGLQETQYF. In DNA form, the CDR3 reads TGTGCCAGCAGTTACGGTGGACTTCAAGAGACCCAGTACTTC. The J gene is TRBJ2-5, the V gene TRBV6-5, with a weak D call TRBD2 (5 bases). V was cut by 2 bases and J by 2 bases, with 9 bases left in between. The germline V gene encodes CDR1 MNHEY and CDR2 SVGAGI. CDR3 size: 14 residues.

This chain uses TRBV30 with TRBJ1-5, with a weak D call TRBD1 (6 bases). The CDR3 is 14 residues long. The germline gives CDR1 GTSNPN, CDR2 SVGIG (reference sequence). V lost 0 bases to trimming and J lost 2 bases, with 8 bases between them. For the CDR3, the DNA is TGTGCCTGGAGTGTAGGACAGCGCAATCAGCCCCAGCATTTT. Translating it yields CAWSVGQRNQPQHF.

The rearrangement links TRBV28 to TRBJ2-5; a possible D gene is TRBD2 (7 bases). The CDR3 is made up of 19 amino acids. The V and J ends lost 5 bases and 5 bases respectively, with 30 bases between them. Germline loops: CDR1 MDHEN, CDR2 SYDVKM. This CDR3 is CASSPPGFVGGRSGETQYF. The CDR3 DNA follows: TGTGCCAGCAGTCCTCCCGGATTCGTCGGGGGGCGCTCGGGCGAGACCCAGTACTTC.

V is TRBV7-8 and J is TRBJ1-2, with 9 bases aligning to TRBD1. V trimming: 4 bases; J trimming: 4 bases; junction bases outside the gene matches: 1. The CDR3 is made up of 13 amino acids. Germline CDR1 SGHVS, CDR2 FQNEAQ. CDR3 protein: CASSSGQGYGYTF. CDR3 nucleotides: TGTGCCAGCAGCTCGGGACAGGGCTATGGCTACACCTTC.

The CDR3 region has the DNA TGTGCCAGCAGCGTACAGGGGTTAGGGAATTCACCCCTCCACTTT. Translated, it gives CASSVQGLGNSPLHF. V usage is TRBV2 and J usage is TRBJ1-6, with TRBD1 matching 7 bases. V shed 6 bases and J 7 bases; nucleotides not matched to a gene: 9. This CDR3 has 15 amino acids. Germline V gene sequence: CDR1 SNHLY, CDR2 FYNNEI. The complete variable domain, with remaining parts taken from reference TRBV2 and TRBJ1-6, reads EPEVTQTPSHQVTQMGQEVILRCVPISNHLYFYWYRQILGQKVEFLVSFYNNEISEKSEIFDDQFSVERPDGSNFTLKIRSTKLEDSAMYFCASSVQGLGNSPLHFGNGTRLTVT.

The gene calls are TRBV14 and TRBJ2-1; D call uncertain. Germline V gives CDR1 SGHDN, CDR2 FVKESK. The CDR3 sequence is 11 residues long. V gave up 4 bases and J gave up 5 bases, with 3 bases separating them. For the CDR3, the DNA is TGTGCCAGCAGCCCTCACAATGAGCAGTTCTTC. Translating it yields CASSPHNEQFF.

The CDR3 sequence is CASPPSSGSSAGELFF. The CDR3 bases are TGTGCCAGCCCTCCCTCTAGCGGGAGCTCGGCCGGGGAGCTGTTTTTT. This chain connects TRBV7-2 to TRBJ2-2; the match to TRBD2 covers 10 bases. Per the germline V gene, CDR1 is SGHTA and CDR2 is FQGNSA. Trimming took 8 bases from V and 6 from J; bases not matched to a gene: 12. The CDR3 runs 16 residues.